This TCR beta chain was found in a study of response to subunit inactivated influenza vaccine. In TCRdb, the RT-PCR reads were re-called with MiXCR into one record per CDR3 protein. The sample lists roughly 500,000 distinct CDR3 sequences, 16% occurring once. The V gene's germline CDR1 is SGHTA and CDR2 FQGNSA. This CDR3 is 14 amino acids long. V lost 5 bases, J lost 3 bases, and 14 bases lay in between. Findings and limits, study-wide: That few new T cells are recruited by each seasonal influenza vaccination was the authors' suggestion.

Comments on this clonotype: Its cognate antigen is unknown.

Material: CD4+ T cells sorted from PBMCs, obtained less than 30 months after vaccination. The chain links TRBV7-2 to TRBJ2-7; unclear D gene. The receptor's source is a man between 50 and 69 years old who received an inactivated influenza vaccine. This chain's CDR3 is CASSRGAVGYEQYF. The CDR3 region has the DNA TGTGCCAGCAGCCGAGGCGCAGTAGGCTACGAGCAGTACTTC.